A selection of T cell receptor beta chains follows, all from one sample in a study of blood T cell repertoires in COVID-19. Sequencing was performed with immunoSEQ multiplex PCR; in TCRdb, only in-frame clones are kept and a portion is missing. The sample contains hundreds of thousands of clones, more than 75% of which appear only once. Sequenced sample: PBMCs or T cells enriched from blood (not recorded which). The source is a woman in her forties or fifties who had recovered from COVID-19. Each CDR3 is given with its conserved first and last residue. A D gene is named only where the DNA matches it firmly. The listing skips clone size in some rows; elsewhere it reads once, few, many or a size class.

d_call	v_call	clone_size	j_call	cdr3_aa	cdr3_nt
.	TRBV19	.	TRBJ2-7	CASSISARGRAYEQYF	TGTGCCAGTAGTATATCAGCCAGGGGACGGGCCTACGAGCAGTACTTC
.	TRBV2	once	TRBJ1-2	CASSDNGVNYGYTF	TGTGCCAGCAGTGATAACGGGGTGAACTATGGCTACACCTTC
TRBD2	TRBV6-5	.	TRBJ2-1	CASTPSGSSYNEQFF	TGTGCCAGCACCCCTAGCGGGAGCTCCTACAATGAGCAGTTCTTC
.	TRBV7-2	.	TRBJ1-5	CASSLAGDQPQHF	TGTGCCAGCAGCTTGGCGGGGGATCAGCCCCAGCATTTT
.	TRBV7-8	.	TRBJ1-4	CASSTKTGLNEKLFF	TGTGCCAGCAGCACGAAGACAGGCCTTAATGAAAAACTGTTTTTT
.	TRBV7-9	.	TRBJ2-2	CASSLSTGELFF	TGTGCCAGCAGCTTGAGCACCGGGGAGCTGTTTTTT
.	TRBV28	.	TRBJ2-1	CASRIEAVSEQFF	TGTGCCAGCAGGATCGAAGCGGTCTCTGAGCAGTTCTTC
.	TRBV5-6	.	TRBJ2-1	CASRWFRDYNEQFF	TGTGCCAGCAGATGGTTCCGGGACTACAATGAGCAGTTCTTC
.	TRBV3-1/TRBV3-2	.	TRBJ1-2	CASSQDTGGNYGYTF	TGTGCCAGCAGCCAAGATACTGGCGGTAACTATGGCTACACCTTC
TRBD2	TRBV15	few	TRBJ2-1	CATRSFAGGNEQFF	TGTGCCACCCGTTCCTTTGCGGGAGGAAATGAGCAGTTCTTC
TRBD1	TRBV10-3	.	TRBJ1-6	CAISGTGSSPLHF	TGTGCCATCAGTGGGACAGGGAGTTCACCCCTCCACTTT
.	TRBV7-9	.	TRBJ1-5	CASSLGGRGNQPQHF	TGTGCCAGCAGCTTAGGTGGTCGGGGTAACCAGCCCCAGCATTTT
TRBD2	TRBV15	.	TRBJ2-7	CATSRSGTTPYEQYF	TGTGCCACCAGCAGATCCGGGACTACCCCCTACGAGCAGTACTTC
.	TRBV12-3/TRBV12-4	.	TRBJ1-4	CASSSSRGEKLFF	TGTGCCAGCAGCTCCTCTAGAGGCGAAAAACTGTTTTTT
.	TRBV11-2	.	TRBJ2-1	CASSFPDGGYNEQFF	TGTGCCAGCAGCTTCCCGGACGGAGGCTACAATGAGCAGTTCTTC
.	TRBV30	.	TRBJ1-5	CAWTPSRGQPQHF	TGTGCCTGGACCCCATCTCGGGGTCAGCCCCAGCATTTT
TRBD2	TRBV11-3	few	TRBJ2-2	CASSLGLAGGNTGELFF	TGTGCCAGCAGCTTGGGACTAGCGGGAGGTAACACCGGGGAGCTGTTTTTT
TRBD2	TRBV3-1/TRBV3-2	.	TRBJ2-1	CASSQVAPVSGRDEQFF	TGTGCCAGCAGCCAAGTCGCTCCAGTTAGCGGGAGAGATGAGCAGTTCTTC
TRBD2	TRBV7-2	.	TRBJ2-1	CASSFTGTSGHNEQFF	TGTGCCAGCAGCTTTACCGGGACTAGCGGCCACAATGAGCAGTTCTTC
TRBD1	TRBV28	.	TRBJ1-2	CASSFSDRAGRVLFGGYTF	TGTGCCAGCAGTTTCTCGGACAGGGCAGGTCGGGTACTTTTTGGTGGCTACACCTTC
.	TRBV6-5	.	TRBJ1-2	CASSWSRRGNGYTF	TGTGCCAGCAGTTGGTCTCGTAGGGGGAATGGCTACACCTTC
.	TRBV27	once	TRBJ2-1	CASSRQGGYNEQFF	TGTGCCAGCAGTCGGCAGGGGGGCTACAATGAGCAGTTCTTC
.	TRBV19	.	TRBJ2-1	CASSIRGNRASYNEQFF	TGTGCCAGTAGTATAAGGGGGAACAGGGCCTCCTACAATGAGCAGTTCTTC
TRBD1	TRBV5-1	once	TRBJ2-3	CASSEDRVDTQYF	TGCGCCAGCAGCGAGGACAGGGTAGATACGCAGTATTTT
.	TRBV3-1/TRBV3-2	.	TRBJ1-6	CASSRQVNNSPLHF	TGTGCCAGCAGCCGACAGGTCAATAATTCACCCCTCCACTTT
TRBD2	TRBV5-4	.	TRBJ2-1	CASSLEGTSGSLNEQFF	TGTGCCAGCAGCTTGGAAGGGACTAGCGGGAGTTTGAATGAGCAGTTCTTC
.	TRBV3-1/TRBV3-2	.	TRBJ2-1	CASSQDRALARNEQFF	TGTGCCAGCAGCCAAGATCGCGCACTAGCCAGGAATGAGCAGTTCTTC
.	TRBV12-3/TRBV12-4	.	TRBJ1-5	CASSKTENQPQHF	TGTGCCAGCAGCAAGACAGAGAATCAGCCCCAGCATTTT
TRBD1	TRBV7-2	few	TRBJ1-2	CASSLGQGEYGYTF	TGTGCCAGCAGCTTGGGACAGGGAGAATATGGCTACACCTTC
TRBD1	TRBV11-1	.	TRBJ1-1	CASSLQGARAEAFF	TGTGCCAGCAGCTTACAGGGGGCTCGGGCTGAAGCTTTCTTT
TRBD1	TRBV28	.	TRBJ1-3	CASRAGGGNTIYF	TGTGCCAGCAGGGCAGGGGGAGGAAACACCATATATTTT
TRBD2	TRBV30	once	TRBJ2-5	CAWSVLGQRGETQYF	TGTGCCTGGAGTGTACTCGGACAGCGGGGGGAGACCCAGTACTTC